The 6 T cell receptor beta chains below all came from one sample that was sequenced in a study of PD-1 blockade in classical Hodgkin lymphoma. Some clones are missing from TCRdb's copy, which holds only in-frame ones; the method was immunoSEQ multiplex PCR. The sample records some 52,000 clones, more than 75% being singletons. As to time point: cycle 4 day 1 (C4D1), after less than seven weeks of nivolumab. Each and every patient relapsed after autologous stem cell transplantation, and patients got differing brentuximab vedotin exposure. Specimen: peripheral blood mononuclear cells (PBMCs), collected before the fourth cycle of nivolumab. Every receptor here comes from a human donor with classical Hodgkin lymphoma.

The genes are TRBV6-5 and TRBJ1-2; D uncertain. V was shortened by 1 base and J by 7 bases, with 13 bases between the two germline ends. CDR1 is MNHEY and CDR2 is SVGAGI in the germline V gene. The CDR3 loop spans 14 amino acids. This CDR3 is CASSYLGVAFGYTF. In nucleotides, the CDR3 is TGTGCCAGCAGTTACTTAGGTGTCGCGTTTGGCTACACCTTC.

This chain joins TRBV7-8 and TRBJ2-5; D is possibly TRBD1 or TRBD2 (5 bases each). The CDR3 has 16 amino acids. Trimming took off 0 bases at V and 4 bases at J, with 15 bases between the two ends. Looked up from germline, CDR1 is SGHVS and CDR2 is FQNEAQ. CDR3 DNA: TGTGCCAGCAGCTTAGCTGGGTGGGGGTTAGGAGAGACCCAGTACTTC. Translated: CASSLAGWGLGETQYF.

The chain is built from TRBV2 and TRBJ1-1; a weak D match, TRBD1 (6 bases). This CDR3 is built from 11 residues. The germline V gene encodes CDR1 SNHLY and CDR2 FYNNEI. The V and J ends lost 8 bases and 10 bases respectively, with 14 bases between them. The CDR3 protein is CASSRGGGAFF. For the CDR3, the DNA is TGTGCCAGCTCCAGGGGCGGGGGAGCTTTCTTT.

V is TRBV11-2 and J is TRBJ2-1; TRBD2 matches 7 bases. The CDR3 extends over 15 amino acids. Germline CDR1 reads SGHAT; CDR2 reads FQNNGV. J gave up 6 bases and V 4 bases, and 9 bases lay outside the gene matches. The CDR3 sequence: CASSSSGIRSNEQFF. The CDR3 nucleotides are TGTGCCAGCAGCTCCAGCGGGATCAGATCCAATGAGCAGTTCTTC.

This chain connects TRBV21-1 to TRBJ2-7. TRBV21-1 is listed as a pseudogene. The CDR3 has 18 amino acids. As DNA, the CDR3 is TGTGCCAGCAGCAAAGCGTGGGACCTAGGGGGAGGATCCTACGAGCAGTACTTC. Amino acids: CASSKAWDLGGGSYEQYF.

The chain is built from TRBV13 and TRBJ2-7; perhaps TRBD2 as D (6 bases). V lost 5 bases and J lost 0, with 14 bases in between. Germline V gene data show CDR1 as PRHDT and CDR2 as FYEKMQ (reference sequence). The length of the CDR3 is 15 residues. The CDR3 region has the DNA TGTGCCAGCAGCCACCGGGGCGGGGCCTCCTACGAGCAGTACTTC. Its protein product is CASSHRGGASYEQYF.